The present T cell receptor (beta chain) was sequenced within a study of cytomegalovirus exposure and HLA in healthy donors (dated by TCRdb to about 2017). Broadly, across the study: According to an earlier analysis of around 600 of the donors, some 170 million T cells yielded 95 million to 140 million unique TCR beta sequences and approximately 300 Gb of sequence data. To predict cytomegalovirus infection status, the study brought together high-throughput TCR immunosequencing, statistical association of individual TCRs with disease status, and machine learning. The aim of the study was to test whether cataloging public T cell receptors could identify signatures of past pathogen exposure. Across some 400 genotyped donors of the cohort, an average of roughly 250,000 unique TCR beta nucleotide sequences per donor were sequenced, and approximately 19% of those sequences were non-productive. The number of typed donors differed by locus: about 620-640 for A, B, C, DRB1 and DQB1; 500 to 550 for DQA1; over 600 for DPA1; and around 490 for DPB1. In addition to the first cohort of around 670 subjects, a separate validation cohort of 120 different subjects was used. The study used immunosequencing to profile the T cell repertoires of more than 650 subjects and linked those repertoires to cytomegalovirus serostatus. Rather than using new phenotypic data, the later analysis identified candidate immune exposures from TCR beta sequences and from how often those sequences occurred across donors. Of the 350 to 450 genotyped donors, less than 90% were placed in the genetic ancestry cluster associated with self-reported Caucasian donors. To study patterns of TCR occurrence, a later analysis re-analyzed previously published TCR beta repertoires from just over 650 donors and added high-resolution HLA genotyping. To decide whether each TCR beta V gene segment behaved as functional or pseudogenic, an earlier analysis of some 570 of the donors relied on high-throughput TCR beta sequencing. Every discovery cohort repertoire had been produced on one sequencing platform. Donor age, sex, ethnicity and CMV serostatus were compiled together with the repertoire data. Because of strong linkage in the cohort, a handful of DR-DQ haplotypes were treated as single units for association and clustering. In a later genetic analysis, genome-wide SNP genotypes for about three fifths of the 666 donors were used, and that subset was treated as a discovery cohort. Roughly 300 gigabases of sequencing data and 70 million to 100 million unique TCR sequences made up an early release that covered approximately 620 HLA-typed donors. Class I and class II HLA loci were covered by the typing at four-digit resolution. Overall study results and their limits: Because counts were too low, around 17 rarely observed V segments, including chromosome 9 orphons, were left out of the earlier analysis of a few hundred of the donors. The study listed approximately 160 TCR beta chains as associated with cytomegalovirus. Presence/absence analyses assumed roughly uniform sequencing depth across donors, an assumption that may not hold. Cytomegalovirus status was reported to be diagnosed by the classifier with high specificity and sensitivity in both the original and validation cohorts. Immune exposure information for the cohort was limited to CMV serostatus. In a later analysis, HLA-associated TCR beta chains showed more clonal expansion and lower generation probabilities than non-associated chains that were equally common. In a later genetic analysis, fewer N-insertions in productive TCRs were reported among donors in an Asian-associated ancestry cluster than the 666-donor mean. When HLA alleles, especially DR and DQ, strongly co-occurred, TCR associations were difficult to assign to individual alleles. A cluster of highly shared sequence variants was judged likely to be a technical artifact of the sequencing pipeline. Broadly in line with IMGT annotations, most TCR beta V segments showed up in productive rearrangements about 87% or about 30% of the time in an earlier analysis of 587 of the donors. In this cohort, only TCR beta chains were sequenced, and detectable features were limited by the absence of alpha or paired-chain data. According to the authors, the approach could potentially be generalized to other disease states and immunological phenotypes. Most TCR sequences were observed very rarely across donors, whereas some public TCRs were present in many individuals. A further reported finding was that TCR beta sequences accurately predicted the HLA-A and HLA-B alleles for most subjects in the first cohort. In vitro tests confirmed that a few of the cytomegalovirus-associated TCR beta chains recognize cytomegalovirus antigens. An association between a missense DCLRE1C variant and V-gene and J-gene trimming of TCR beta chains was found in a later genetic analysis and replicated in an independent cohort. Because some donors lacked HLA typing at each locus, the association tests relied only on the typed subset. A later analysis found that TCR association rates varied across HLA loci, with DRB1 alleles showing the most associated TCRs and HLA-C alleles the fewest. A later analysis reported that several top co-occurrence clusters appeared linked to parvovirus B19, influenza, CMV and Epstein-Barr virus. Some IMGT-functional V segments, including TRBV6-2 and TRBV6-3, could not be distinguished by the 87-base-pair reads and were therefore excluded. A later analysis associated around 16,000 TCR beta sequences with specific HLA alleles at a false discovery rate of 0.05. In a later analysis, most CMV-associated TCR beta chains were found to appear HLA-restricted, with HLA associations seemingly driven largely by CMV exposure. Linkage disequilibrium might explain the correlated functional status among segregating V segments, but an unknown experimental factor could not be excluded.

Library prep was done by the immunoSEQ multiplex PCR assay. A mixture of 60 forward primers for TCR Vbeta segments and 13 reverse primers for TCR Jbeta segments was used in the multiplex PCR. The CDR3 region of rearranged TCR beta genes was amplified from genomic DNA by a multiplex PCR assay. Amplified TCR beta libraries were sequenced as 87-base-pair reads on the Illumina HiSeq System. Under the source paper's analysis protocol: A later analysis tallied 75 million to 85 million unique TCR beta chains across the 600 to 700 repertoires, and roughly 11 million of those chains were shared by two or more donors. A nearest-neighbor algorithm error-corrected the raw reads and collapsed the reads into unique sequences, merging closely related sequences to remove PCR and sequencing errors. To assign V, D and J gene segments, CDR3 sequences were aligned to IMGT reference sequences. For a sequence to be retained, a match of at least six nucleotides to both a V gene segment and a J gene segment was required. Rearrangements were called productive when the CDR3 lacked stop codons and stayed in frame with V and J; all others were non-productive. Following IMGT convention, CDR3 was defined as the stretch from the second conserved V-encoded cysteine to the conserved J-encoded phenylalanine. In an earlier analysis of approximately 500 of the donors, sequences lacking an unambiguous match to a single V gene segment were excluded. An earlier analysis of 587 of the donors called V segments functional above 56.7% productive rearrangements and segregating when the between-donor standard deviation exceeded 5%. To diagnose cytomegalovirus status from the catalog of TCR beta chain sequences, a statistical classification framework was built. In a later analysis, V and J genes were assigned by comparing TCR nucleotide sequences against IMGT/GENE-DB human TR gene sequences. In a later analysis, CDR3 sequences and most-parsimonious VDJ recombination scenarios were assigned using the TCRdist pipeline. In a later analysis, each TCR beta chain was defined by its CDR3 amino acid sequence together with its V-gene family, and reads without a unique V-gene family were excluded. To address suspected cross-contamination and a sequencing artifact, a later analysis removed under 600 highly shared, low-generation-probability nucleotide sequences. A later analysis calculated a clonal expansion index for each public chain from normalized within-repertoire ranks of inferred template counts. A later analysis computed generation probabilities with a VDJ recombination model fitted to out-of-frame rearrangements, and checked the results against IGoR. In a later analysis, TCR-TCR, TCR-HLA and TCR-CMV co-occurrence was scored with hypergeometric tests, and a repertoire-size bias correction was applied to TCR pairs. A later analysis estimated false discovery rates by permuting HLA or CMV assignments 20 times. A later analysis grouped co-occurring TCRs with DBSCAN, adding TCRdist sequence similarity when clustering within HLA-allele-positive subsets. For co-occurrence clustering, repertoires with fewer than 30,000 or more than 120,000 public chains were excluded, along with four to six repertoires with anomalous nucleotide sharing. TCRdb's version of the immuneACCESS table is confined to in-frame rearrangements and falls short of the full clone set. An unresolved V gene accounts for under half of the shortfall where checked; the remainder is of unknown origin. Clone size and V and J calls were adopted from that table, with D and trimming inferred from the DNA. In this sample the table shows under 100,000 clones, around 75% of which occur a single time. The ten largest make up less than 4% of the sample.

The CDR1 and CDR2 encoded by the germline V gene are LGHNA and YSLEER. V gives up 0 bases and J gives up 4 bases, and the segment between their germline ends measures 12 bases. The CDR3 measures 16 amino acids from cysteine to phenylalanine. Only the CDR3 DNA stays, 48 bases, in frame from base 1. The cohort consisted of approximately 670 healthy bone marrow donors. At the time of sampling, all cohort members were nominally healthy, though unrecorded immune exposures were likely present. The donor tested CMV seronegative and was one of the 352 seronegative cohort members. Each donor provided a peripheral blood sample, and peripheral blood mononuclear cells were used for TCR beta sequencing. Genomic DNA was extracted from the blood cell samples with the Qiagen DNeasy Blood Extraction Kit. About this clone: Its antigen is not yet known. No quality values exist for individual bases; no much larger clone is one base distant.

This TCR came from a man aged 35 to 55 in good health and CMV-seronegative. In this chain, TRBV4-3 is recombined with TRBJ2-2; confidence is insufficient to name the D gene. Sequenced input: PBMCs. The CDR3 region reads CASSQEATRFTGELFF. The nucleotide sequence reads TGCGCCAGCAGCCAAGAGGCCACACGATTCACCGGGGAGCTGTTTTTT.